Listed below are T cell receptor beta chains from one sample, sequenced in a study of blood T cell repertoires in COVID-19. The assay was immunoSEQ multiplex PCR, and TCRdb's table has in-frame clones only and misses some. The sample holds some 220,000 clones, over 75% seen once. The sample consisted of peripheral blood. Receptor source: a woman in her seventies with COVID-19, enrolled during active disease. CDR3s include the opening cysteine and the closing phenylalanine or tryptophan. Fields, in order: D gene, clone size, V gene, J gene, CDR3 DNA, CDR3 protein. The D gene is left open where the match is weak. Part of the rows lack a size; the others show once, few, many or a class for expanded clones.

>.|.|TRBV7-2|TRBJ2-5
TGTGCCAGCAGCTTAGTCTCGGACAGCCTAGGGGAGACCCAGTACTTC
CASSLVSDSLGETQYF
>TRBD1|few|TRBV6-2/TRBV6-3|TRBJ1-2
TGTGCCAGCAGTTACCCGGGACAGGACTATGGCTACACCTTC
CASSYPGQDYGYTF
>TRBD2|.|TRBV6-5|TRBJ2-1
TGTGCCAGCAATTCCTTCTCTAGCGGGGATAATGAGCAGTTCTTC
CASNSFSSGDNEQFF
>TRBD1|once|TRBV10-3|TRBJ1-2
TGTGCCATCAGTAACGCTTTTTCCGGGACAGGGGTTAGCTACACCTTC
CAISNAFSGTGVSYTF
>.|.|TRBV6-2/TRBV6-3|TRBJ1-2
TGTGCCAGCAGCCGCGGGACTGTTTATGGCTACACCTTC
CASSRGTVYGYTF
>TRBD1|.|TRBV19|TRBJ2-5
TGTGCCAGTAGTGACAGGGGTGGGGGTGAGACCCAGTACTTC
CASSDRGGGETQYF
>TRBD2|.|TRBV6-6|TRBJ2-1
TGTGCCAGCAGTCCCCTAGCGGGGGGCAGGAATGAGCAGTTCTTC
CASSPLAGGRNEQFF
>.|.|TRBV9|TRBJ2-3
TGTGCCAGCAGCGTAGGAGGGCCCCGCACAGATACGCAGTATTTT
CASSVGGPRTDTQYF
>TRBD1|.|TRBV15|TRBJ2-3
TGTGCCACCAGACTTGGGCAGGGGGCAGATACGCAGTATTTT
CATRLGQGADTQYF
>TRBD1|.|TRBV6-2/TRBV6-3|TRBJ2-7
TGTGCCAGCAGTTACGGTATTTCAAACAGGGGCGAGCAGTACTTC
CASSYGISNRGEQYF
>TRBD1|.|TRBV7-2|TRBJ2-1
TGTGCCAGCAGCTCTGACAGGGGCTCCTACAATGAGCAGTTCTTC
CASSSDRGSYNEQFF
>.|.|TRBV29-1|TRBJ2-7
TGCAGCGTTGGTGAGCAGGGCGAGCAGTACTTC
CSVGEQGEQYF
>TRBD1|.|TRBV5-5|TRBJ1-4
TGTGCCAGCAGAACCCAAACAGGGACAGGTGAAAAACTGTTTTTT
CASRTQTGTGEKLFF
>.|.|TRBV6-2/TRBV6-3|TRBJ1-2
TGTGCCAGCAGTCGGGCAGGGATGCCGCGCTATGGCTACACCTTC
CASSRAGMPRYGYTF
>TRBD1|.|TRBV5-1|TRBJ2-5
TGCGCCAGCAACACCCAGGGGGCTCGTCCTGCGGAGACCCAGTACTTC
CASNTQGARPAETQYF
>.|once|TRBV3-1/TRBV3-2|TRBJ1-1
TGTGCCAGCAGCTCAGAGAACACTGAAGCTTTCTTT
CASSSENTEAFF
>TRBD1|.|TRBV6-2/TRBV6-3|TRBJ2-1
TGTGCCAGCAGTACCGGGACAGGGGCTACCAATGAGCAGTTCTTC
CASSTGTGATNEQFF
>TRBD2|.|TRBV7-8|TRBJ2-7
TGTGCCAGCAGCTACGCTCTCACGGGGGGGCAAAGAACCTACGAGCAGTACTTC
CASSYALTGGQRTYEQYF
>.|.|TRBV7-7|TRBJ1-1
TGTGCTAGCAGCTTAGCCCCAGACACTGAAGCTTTCTTT
CASSLAPDTEAFF
>.|.|TRBV7-6|TRBJ1-1
TGTGCCAGCAGCTTAGGACAGGTCGGCGAAGCTTTCTTT
CASSLGQVGEAFF
>.|few|TRBV6-2/TRBV6-3|TRBJ1-1
TGTGCCAGCAGTTTCCGGGAGAACACTGAAGCTTTCTTT
CASSFRENTEAFF
>.|.|TRBV5-1|TRBJ2-2
TGCGCCAGCAGCTTGGGCGGGGCGAACACCGGGGAGCTGTTTTTT
CASSLGGANTGELFF
>.|.|TRBV2|TRBJ2-7
TGTGCCAGCAAGGCGAGAGGTCTAAATGAGCAGTACTTC
CASKARGLNEQYF